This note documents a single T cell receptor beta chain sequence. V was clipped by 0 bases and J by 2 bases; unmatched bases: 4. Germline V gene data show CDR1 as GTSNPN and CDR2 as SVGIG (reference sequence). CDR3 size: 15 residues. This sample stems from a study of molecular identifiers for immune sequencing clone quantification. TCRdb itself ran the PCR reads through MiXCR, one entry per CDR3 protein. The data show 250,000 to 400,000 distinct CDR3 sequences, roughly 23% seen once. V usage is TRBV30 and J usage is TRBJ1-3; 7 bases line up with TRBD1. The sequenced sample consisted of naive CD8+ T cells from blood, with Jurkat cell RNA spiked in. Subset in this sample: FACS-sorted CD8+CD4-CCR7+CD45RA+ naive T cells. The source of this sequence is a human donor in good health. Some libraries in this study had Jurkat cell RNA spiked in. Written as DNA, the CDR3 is TGTGCCTGGAGTGTATACCAGGGGGCTGGAAACACCATATATTTT. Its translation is CAWSVYQGAGNTIYF.